This T cell receptor beta chain emerged from a study of T cells after yellow fever vaccination. TCRdb re-called the 5' RACE reads through MiXCR, storing one row per CDR3 protein. The sample contains almost 600,000 distinct CDR3 sequences, approximately 13% of which appear only once. The V end lost 7 bases, the J end lost 1 base, and 7 bases lay between the germline ends. Germline lookup yields CDR1 SGHTA and CDR2 FQGNSA. CDR3 length: 12 amino acids. The J gene is TRBJ1-1, the V gene TRBV7-2; D not certain. The origin of this receptor is a man aged 25-45 years who received the YFV17D yellow fever vaccine. The sample consisted of PBMCs, taken on the day of the yellow fever booster vaccination. CDR3 coding DNA: TGTGCCAGCAAGTATCAGAACACTGAAGCTTTCTTT. Translating gives CASKYQNTEAFF.